This is a list of T cell receptor beta chains from one sample in a study of Ad26.COV2.S vaccination and SARS-CoV-2 variants. TCRdb keeps only in-frame clones here, not all; method: immunoSEQ multiplex PCR. The profile covers fewer than 100,000 clones, with 82% appearing a single time and more than 15% taken by the ten largest. Sequencing used peripheral blood, obtained after recovery from COVID-19. The source of these receptors is a human donor who had recovered from COVID-19. Both conserved end residues are part of each CDR3. The D gene is left open where the match is weak. Not all rows give a size; the values are once, few, many and, for expanded clones, a class.

d_call j_call clone_size cdr3_length v_call cdr3_aa cdr3_nt
TRBD2 TRBJ2-7 once 14 TRBV28 CASRWTSGTYEQYF TGTGCCAGCAGATGGACTAGCGGGACCTACGAGCAGTACTTC
NA TRBJ2-2 NA 13 TRBV12-3/TRBV12-4 CASSWNAGGELFF TGTGCCAGCAGTTGGAACGCGGGCGGGGAGCTGTTTTTT
NA TRBJ2-1 once 13 TRBV29-1 CSVEWQDYNEQFF TGCAGCGTTGAATGGCAGGACTACAATGAGCAGTTCTTC
NA TRBJ2-1 NA 16 TRBV29-1 CSVDGGQDGFLGEQFF TGCAGCGTTGATGGGGGCCAGGATGGCTTTTTGGGTGAGCAGTTCTTC
TRBD1 TRBJ2-7 NA 14 TRBV19 CASSIRDRGYEQYF TGTGCCAGTAGTATCCGGGACAGGGGCTACGAGCAGTACTTC
NA TRBJ1-3 NA 16 TRBV5-5 CASSTLVGAPGNTIYF TGTGCCAGCAGCACCCTCGTGGGGGCCCCTGGAAACACCATATATTTT
NA TRBJ2-7 few 16 TRBV5-1 CASSLGSRALSYEQYF TGCGCCAGCAGCTTGGGGTCCCGGGCCCTCTCCTACGAGCAGTACTTC
NA TRBJ2-3 NA 13 TRBV5-4 CASSLFLADTQYF TGTGCCAGCAGCTTGTTTCTAGCTGATACGCAGTATTTT
NA TRBJ1-1 NA 16 TRBV7-6 CASSPTPTFTNTEAFF TGTGCCAGCAGCCCTACCCCGACATTCACGAACACTGAAGCTTTCTTT
NA TRBJ2-7 NA 12 TRBV28 CASSSGVAGQYF TGTGCCAGCAGTTCAGGGGTGGCCGGGCAGTACTTC
NA TRBJ1-1 NA 15 TRBV19 CASSTLDPRGTEAFF TGTGCCAGTAGTACCCTCGACCCCCGGGGCACTGAAGCTTTCTTT
TRBD1 TRBJ1-3 NA 21 TRBV4-2 CASSQVPGGDRGRLTGNTIYF TGTGCCAGCAGCCAAGTCCCCGGAGGGGACAGGGGGCGACTTACGGGAAACACCATATATTTT
NA TRBJ1-5 NA 17 TRBV9 CASSPETGGQFNQPQHF TGTGCCAGCAGCCCCGAAACCGGCGGACAGTTTAATCAGCCCCAGCATTTT
TRBD1 TRBJ1-4 NA 17 TRBV24-1 CATSDSHRGRTNEKLFF TGTGCCACCAGTGATTCGCACAGGGGGAGGACTAATGAAAAACTGTTTTTT
TRBD2 TRBJ2-5 NA 14 TRBV9 CASSSGLASETQYF TGTGCCAGCAGCTCCGGACTAGCATCAGAGACCCAGTACTTC
TRBD2 TRBJ2-7 NA 15 TRBV7-8 CASSLATSGIYEQYF TGTGCCAGCAGCCTAGCGACTAGCGGGATCTACGAGCAGTACTTC
NA TRBJ1-1 NA 15 TRBV16 CASSQTQGRNTEAFF TGTGCCAGCAGCCAAACACAGGGTAGGAACACTGAAGCTTTCTTT
NA TRBJ2-3 NA 18 TRBV24-1 CATSDPTWKGRRPDTQYF TGTGCCACCAGTGACCCCACATGGAAGGGGCGTCGGCCAGATACGCAGTATTTT
TRBD1 TRBJ2-7 once 14 TRBV27 CASSRAGGVYEQYF TGTGCCAGCTCAAGGGCAGGGGGCGTTTACGAGCAGTACTTC
NA TRBJ2-7 NA 13 TRBV9 CASSVADRGEQYF TGTGCCAGCAGCGTAGCTGACCGGGGCGAGCAGTACTTC
TRBD2 TRBJ2-3 few 17 TRBV28 CASSLLAGASSTDTQYF TGTGCCAGCAGTTTACTAGCGGGCGCATCTAGCACAGATACGCAGTATTTT
NA TRBJ1-2 NA 17 TRBV2 CASSGGDYHPSNYGYTF TGTGCCAGCAGCGGAGGGGACTACCATCCTTCTAACTATGGCTACACCTTC
TRBD1 TRBJ1-5 NA 16 TRBV2 CASRPTGFLSNQPQHF TGTGCCAGCAGACCGACAGGGTTCTTGTCCAATCAGCCCCAGCATTTT
NA TRBJ1-4 NA 14 TRBV9 CASSVWQGNEKLFF TGTGCCAGCAGCGTATGGCAGGGGAACGAAAAACTGTTTTTT
NA TRBJ2-7 NA 14 TRBV5-4 CASSLWELGYEQYF TGTGCCAGCAGCTTGTGGGAGCTCGGCTACGAGCAGTACTTC
NA TRBJ2-3 NA 11 TRBV10-3 CATLTSDTQYF TGTGCCACCCTGACCTCAGATACGCAGTATTTT
NA TRBJ2-2 NA 15 TRBV28 CASSLVGGNTGELFF TGTGCCAGCAGTTTAGTGGGAGGGAACACCGGGGAGCTGTTTTTT
TRBD1 TRBJ2-7 NA 14 TRBV18 CASSPGTGSYEQYF TGTGCCAGCTCACCTGGGACAGGGAGCTACGAGCAGTACTTC
NA TRBJ1-2 NA 13 TRBV18 CASSPRGYDGYTF TGTGCCAGCTCACCCCGAGGATACGATGGCTACACCTTC
TRBD2 TRBJ2-1 NA 16 TRBV28 CASSLGTSGRANEQFF TGTGCCAGCAGTTTAGGAACTAGCGGGAGGGCCAATGAGCAGTTCTTC
TRBD1 TRBJ1-2 NA 15 TRBV5-4 CASRDGTELYYGYTF TGTGCCAGCAGGGACGGGACAGAACTTTACTATGGCTACACCTTC
TRBD2 TRBJ2-3 NA 20 TRBV4-3 CASSQEVTTSGRLVADTQYF TGCGCCAGCAGCCAAGAAGTGACGACTAGCGGGAGATTAGTAGCAGATACGCAGTATTTT
NA TRBJ2-7 NA 13 TRBV10-2 CASSVIREYEQYF TGCGCCAGCAGTGTAATACGGGAGTACGAGCAGTACTTC
TRBD1 TRBJ1-2 NA 15 TRBV28 CASSPQDRGMYGYTF TGTGCCAGCAGTCCCCAGGACAGGGGAATGTATGGCTACACCTTC
TRBD2 TRBJ2-3 NA 16 TRBV24-1 CATSGGRTSGRDTQYF TGTGCCACCAGTGGGGGGAGGACTAGCGGGAGAGATACGCAGTATTTT
NA TRBJ2-3 once 14 TRBV13 CASSLVSTTDTQYF TGTGCCAGCAGCTTAGTCAGCACAACAGATACGCAGTATTTT
NA TRBJ1-1 NA 13 TRBV5-1 CASSPNGNTEAFF TGCGCCAGCAGCCCGAATGGGAACACTGAAGCTTTCTTT
NA TRBJ2-1 NA 14 TRBV21-1 CASSGGPKTMMQFF TGTGCCAGCAGCGGAGGACCAAAAACAATGATGCAGTTCTTC
NA TRBJ2-1 NA 16 TRBV27 CASSRRETRNYNEQFF TGTGCCAGCAGCCGTCGCGAAACCCGCAACTACAATGAGCAGTTCTTC
TRBD2 TRBJ2-1 NA 16 TRBV7-2 CASSFRTSGRYNEQFF TGTGCCAGCAGCTTCCGGACTAGCGGGAGATACAATGAGCAGTTCTTC
TRBD1 TRBJ2-2 NA 17 TRBV11-3 CASTQTDRGPNTGELFF TGTGCCAGCACACAGACGGACAGGGGGCCCAACACCGGGGAGCTGTTTTTT
NA TRBJ2-7 NA 14 TRBV6-5 CASSTRAGHYEQYF TGTGCCAGCAGTACTCGGGCAGGGCACTACGAGCAGTACTTC
NA TRBJ2-3 once 14 TRBV2 CASPGQGRADTQYF TGTGCCAGCCCTGGGCAGGGTAGGGCAGATACGCAGTATTTT
TRBD1 TRBJ2-1 NA 15 TRBV6-5 CASRPRDRVYNEQFF TGTGCCAGCAGACCCCGGGACAGGGTTTACAATGAGCAGTTCTTC
NA TRBJ2-2 NA 14 TRBV19 CASSIDLGAGELFF TGTGCCAGTAGTATAGACTTGGGCGCCGGGGAGCTGTTTTTT
TRBD2 TRBJ2-1 NA 14 TRBV6-1 CASSDLADYNEQFF TGTGCCAGCAGTGACCTAGCGGACTACAATGAGCAGTTCTTC
NA TRBJ1-3 once 15 TRBV5-1 CASRSQVSSGNTIYF TGCGCCAGCAGGTCACAGGTCTCCTCTGGAAACACCATATATTTT
NA TRBJ2-3 NA 15 TRBV13 CASSQWTASTDTQYF TGTGCCAGCAGCCAGTGGACAGCTAGCACAGATACGCAGTATTTT
NA TRBJ1-3 NA 15 TRBV9 CASSAGLTSGNTIYF TGTGCCAGCAGCGCAGGACTCACCTCTGGAAACACCATATATTTT
NA TRBJ2-2 NA 14 TRBV19 CASSIGGSTGELFF TGTGCCAGTAGTATCGGAGGGAGTACCGGGGAGCTGTTTTTT
TRBD2 TRBJ2-3 NA 17 TRBV5-1 CASSSPLGSGDTDTQYF TGCGCCAGCAGCTCCCCCCTCGGGAGCGGGGACACAGATACGCAGTATTTT
TRBD2 TRBJ2-7 NA 17 TRBV9 CASSAQNVAGESREQYF TGTGCCAGCAGCGCCCAAAACGTAGCGGGAGAGAGTAGGGAGCAGTACTTC
NA TRBJ2-5 NA 15 TRBV24-1 CATSDVTSGKETQYF TGTGCCACCAGTGATGTTACCAGCGGTAAAGAGACCCAGTACTTC
NA TRBJ1-5 NA 15 TRBV6-1 CASSEATGFDQPQHF TGTGCCAGCAGTGAAGCAACAGGGTTCGATCAGCCCCAGCATTTT
TRBD1 TRBJ1-1 NA 16 TRBV28 CASSSLTGGEGTEAFF TGTGCCAGCAGTTCCTTGACAGGGGGCGAGGGCACTGAAGCTTTCTTT